This TCR beta chain was recovered during a study of graft-versus-host responses after intestinal transplantation (dated by TCRdb to the early 2020s). About the study as a whole: Recipients received multivisceral, liver-intestinal, or isolated intestinal transplants. Anti-thymocyte globulin induction was given to all recipients, followed by maintenance tacrolimus and steroids for two to three years. Graft-versus-host and host-versus-graft alloreactive T cell clones were tracked in the graft, circulation and bone marrow after intestinal transplantation using bulk TCR-beta CDR3 sequencing. To identify alloreactive clones, pre-transplant mixed lymphocyte reaction products were sequenced and compared with unstimulated pre-transplant donor and recipient T cells. A cohort of about 26 intestinal transplant recipients, including one retransplant, was enrolled, and a few patients lacking pretransplant specimens were excluded. Donor T cell macrochimerism was defined as a peak of at least 4% donor T cells among recipient peripheral blood mononuclear cells. Instead of going to the commercial service, samples from a few later patients were sequenced in-house on an Illumina MiSeq and processed with MiXCR. Results the study describes overall, beyond this receptor: Patients with donor T cell macrochimerism had high GvH to HvG T cell clonal ratios in their allografts. The conclusions were limited by the relatively low number and heterogeneity of the intestinal transplant patients. Early after transplant, peak levels of circulating GvH clones were associated with declines in HvG clones. GvH clones were detected in recipient bone marrow, and some of these GvH clones were observed earlier in ileal mucosa or blood, consistent with an intestinal mucosal origin.

CDR1 and CDR2 are read off the germline V gene as SNHLY and FYNNEI. Spanning cysteine to phenylalanine, the CDR3 consists of 16 amino acids. Just CDR3 DNA is preserved here, 48 bases in frame from base 1. Germline trimming: 8 bases from V, 1 base from J; junction bases outside gene matches: 11. Libraries were prepared through the immunoSEQ multiplex PCR assay. For most patients, genomic DNA was isolated with the Qiagen DNeasy Blood and Tissue Kit and sent frozen to Adaptive Biotechnologies for TCR sequencing. Adaptive Biotechnologies carried out high-throughput TCR-beta CDR3 sequencing of genomic DNA for most patients. As for how the authors treated the data: Adaptive's ImmunoSEQ software was the source of the TCR sequencing data for around 20 patients, while three other patients were processed with MiXCR and VDJtools. CD4 versus CD8 sorting errors were corrected by removing sequences found in both subsets at a frequency ratio below 5:1. CDR3 nucleotide sequences shared between donor and recipient were removed because their origin could not be assigned. To count as alloreactive, a clone needed at least 2-fold expansion over unstimulated cells and a minimum CFSE-low frequency of 0.002% (template counts) or 0.001% (read counts). Mappable clones were those detected in sequenced pre-transplant spleen, lymph node, or MLR CFSE-low populations of the donor or recipient. The cumulative frequency of alloreactive clones was calculated as a percentage of all sequences, weighted by copy number. TCRdb carries this immuneACCESS record with in-frame sequences only. Its versions omit some clonotypes, under half of them owing to an unresolved V gene in the studies checked, with the rest unexplained. That table furnishes V, J and clone size, whereas the DNA furnished D and trimming. The sample contains about 130,000 clones, 92% of them found a single time. The leading ten clones occupy approximately 0.2% of the sample.

Read against the paper, the sample's time point label means: cells obtained before transplantation from donor or recipient. CD3+CD4+ and CD3+CD8+ populations were FACS-sorted from unstimulated pre-transplant donor and recipient cells taken from spleen or lymph nodes. Concerning this clone itself: Its recognized antigen is unknown. No much larger clonotype is one base removed from it; base qualities were not supplied.

This sample comprised unstimulated CD4+ T cells sorted from spleen or lymph node cells, obtained before intestinal transplant. The rearranged chain carries TRBV2 and TRBJ1-1, with 9 bases matching TRBD1. This TCR came from a human donor who received an intestinal transplant. The CDR3 protein is CASQDRGLVANTEAFF. Read as DNA, the sequence is TGTGCCAGCCAGGACAGGGGATTAGTGGCGAACACTGAAGCTTTCTTT.